Listed below are T cell receptor beta chains from one sample, sequenced in a study of early T cells in non-severe SARS-CoV-2 infection. Each CDR3 protein is one row after TCRdb ran MiXCR on the 5' RACE reads. This repertoire shows 75,000 to 90,000 distinct CDR3 sequences, roughly 6% found once; its top ten account for less than 8%. The source material was whole blood. These receptor sequences come from an adult who was a healthcare worker with PCR-confirmed SARS-CoV-2 infection or an uninfected control (not recorded which). The CDR3 runs from the conserved cysteine through the conserved F or W. Each record gives: J gene, CDR3 length, D gene, clone size, V gene, CDR3 DNA, CDR3 protein. The D gene is left open where the match is weak. The listing skips clone size in some rows; elsewhere it reads once, few, many or a size class.

TRBJ1-1 | 12 | - | - | TRBV2 | TGTGCCAGCAGTGGGGAGGTCACTGAAGCTTTCTTT | CASSGEVTEAFF
TRBJ2-5 | 14 | - | - | TRBV30 | TGTGCCTGGAGTGTAATGTCAGGGAAAGAGACCCAGTACTTC | CAWSVMSGKETQYF
TRBJ1-1 | 14 | - | - | TRBV5-1 | TGCGCCAGCAGCTTGGGAAAGGTGAACACTGAAGCTTTCTTT | CASSLGKVNTEAFF
TRBJ1-1 | 15 | - | many | TRBV5-1 | TGCGCCAGCAGCTTGGACAGACCTTCGAACACTGAAGCTTTCTTT | CASSLDRPSNTEAFF
TRBJ2-7 | 17 | - | many | TRBV2 | TGTGCCAGCAGTTCCGGGACATCGACAACGGTTCGCCACGAGCAGTACTTC | CASSSGTSTTVRHEQYF
TRBJ1-1 | 12 | - | many | TRBV7-2 | TGTGCCAGCAGCTTAGTTGGTGATGAAGCTTTCTTT | CASSLVGDEAFF
TRBJ1-1 | 14 | - | many | TRBV20-1 | TGCAGTGCTAGAGGGGGGCGAGGGAACACTGAAGCTTTCTTT | CSARGGRGNTEAFF
TRBJ2-1 | 12 | TRBD1 | - | TRBV12-3/TRBV12-4 | TGTGCCAGCGGTACAGGGGTGGGTGAGCAGTTCTTC | CASGTGVGEQFF
TRBJ2-1 | 15 | TRBD2 | - | TRBV7-6 | TGTGCCAGCAGCCTTAGCGGGAGCGGGTACAATGAGCAGTTCTTC | CASSLSGSGYNEQFF
TRBJ2-2 | 17 | - | - | TRBV18 | TGTGCCAGCTCACCACTTGGACGGACTGCGAACACCGGGGAGCTGTTTTTT | CASSPLGRTANTGELFF
TRBJ1-6 | 17 | - | few | TRBV6-6 | TGTGCCAGCAGTTCCCCGGGGGGGGCTAATTATAATTCACCCCTCCACTTT | CASSSPGGANYNSPLHF
TRBJ2-3 | 14 | TRBD2 | - | TRBV6-4 | TGTGCCAGCAGTGCTAGCGGGGGGGCAGATACGCAGTATTTT | CASSASGGADTQYF
TRBJ2-3 | 16 | - | - | TRBV9 | TGTGCCAGCAGCGTAGCCCCAGCGGGTCGAACGGATACGCAGTATTTT | CASSVAPAGRTDTQYF
TRBJ2-7 | 13 | - | - | TRBV20-1 | TGCAGTTCGATTAGGGACGGGAGCTACGAGCAGTACTTC | CSSIRDGSYEQYF
TRBJ2-7 | 13 | - | many | TRBV7-9 | TGTGCCAGCAGCACCCGACTCTCCTACGAGCAGTACTTC | CASSTRLSYEQYF
TRBJ2-4 | 15 | - | - | TRBV6-8 | TGTGCCAGCAGTTCTCCTTTGGGGGGAGATGACATTCAGTACTTC | CASSSPLGGDDIQYF
TRBJ1-5 | 13 | - | many | TRBV5-6 | TGTGCCAGCAGCTCCGGTGGGATCAGCCCCCAGCATTTT | CASSSGGISPQHF
TRBJ1-1 | 14 | - | many | TRBV12-3/TRBV12-4 | TGTGCCAGCAGCGTCAGGGATTGGGATCCTGAAGCTTTCTTT | CASSVRDWDPEAFF
TRBJ1-2 | 14 | - | - | TRBV28 | TGTGCCAGCAGTTTAACCAACGACAGGAATGGCTACACCTTC | CASSLTNDRNGYTF
TRBJ1-5 | 14 | - | - | TRBV3-1 | TGTGCCAGCAGCCAAGGCCCGACCCATCAGCCCCAGCATTTT | CASSQGPTHQPQHF
TRBJ1-6 | 13 | - | many | TRBV12-3/TRBV12-4 | TGTGCCAGCAGTCCAGGCCCGAATTCACCCCTCCACTTT | CASSPGPNSPLHF
TRBJ1-1 | 12 | - | many | TRBV20-1 | TGCAGTGTTAAAAGGGGGAGCACTGAAGCTTTCTTT | CSVKRGSTEAFF
TRBJ2-3 | 17 | TRBD2 | few | TRBV9 | TGTGCCAGCAGCGTAGCCGGTCTAGCGGGAGGCACAGATACGCAGTATTTT | CASSVAGLAGGTDTQYF
TRBJ1-1 | 14 | - | few | TRBV3-1 | TGTGCCAGCAGCCAGCAGCGAGGTTACACTGAAGCTTTCTTT | CASSQQRGYTEAFF
TRBJ2-7 | 13 | TRBD2 | - | TRBV20-1 | TGCAGTGCCGTGACTAGCGGGGGGAGGGAGCAGTACTTC | CSAVTSGGREQYF
TRBJ1-1 | 11 | TRBD1 | few | TRBV2 | TGTGCCAGTTCGACAGGGTCTGAAGCTTTCTTT | CASSTGSEAFF
TRBJ2-6 | 18 | TRBD1 | many | TRBV7-9 | TGTGCCAGCAGCCTCAGACAGGGGGTGTCCTCTGGGGCCAACGTCCTGACTTTC | CASSLRQGVSSGANVLTF
TRBJ2-1 | 13 | - | many | TRBV4-2 | TGTGCCAGCAGCCAAGTGGTCGGCAATGAGCAGTTCTTC | CASSQVVGNEQFF
TRBJ1-4 | 16 | - | - | TRBV13 | TGTGCCAGCAGCCAGCGCACAGGGTCGGGTGATGAAAAACTGTTTTTT | CASSQRTGSGDEKLFF
TRBJ2-1 | 14 | TRBD2 | many | TRBV12-3/TRBV12-4 | TGTGCCAGTAGGACTAGCGGGAATATAAATGAGCAGTTCTTC | CASRTSGNINEQFF
TRBJ2-3 | 14 | - | few | TRBV7-2 | TGTGCCAGCAGCCGCGAGGGGTACACAGATACGCAGTATTTT | CASSREGYTDTQYF
TRBJ2-7 | 15 | TRBD1 | - | TRBV19 | TGTGCCAGTAGTATAAGCAGGGGGTCGTCCTACGAGCAGTACTTC | CASSISRGSSYEQYF
TRBJ1-3 | 17 | - | few | TRBV28 | TGTGCCAGCAGGCATGACCTGGGCCCCCACTCTGGAAACACCATATATTTT | CASRHDLGPHSGNTIYF
TRBJ2-1 | 15 | TRBD1 | many | TRBV20-1 | TGCAGTGCTAGAGATTTGGGACAGTGGGTCAATGAGCAGTTCTTC | CSARDLGQWVNEQFF
TRBJ1-4 | 14 | - | - | TRBV28 | TGTGCCAGCAGCTCTGCGGGGAGGGAGGAAAAACTGTTTTTT | CASSSAGREEKLFF
TRBJ2-5 | 13 | TRBD2 | many | TRBV20-1 | TGCAGTGCCGAGCGGGGGGACCAAGAGACCCAGTACTTC | CSAERGDQETQYF
TRBJ2-1 | 18 | TRBD2 | many | TRBV20-1 | TGCAGTGCTAGAAAACGGACTAGCGGGAGGGCCCGGGTAATTGAGCAGTTCTTC | CSARKRTSGRARVIEQFF
TRBJ1-2 | 14 | TRBD1 | many | TRBV11-2 | TGTGCCAGCAGCCAGAGACAGGGGGTAAATGGCTACACCTTC | CASSQRQGVNGYTF
TRBJ2-7 | 14 | - | few | TRBV6-6 | TGTGCCAGCAGTGAGGGGACGACGGTGTACGAGCAGTACTTC | CASSEGTTVYEQYF
TRBJ2-1 | 17 | TRBD2 | many | TRBV9 | TGTGCCAGCAGCGTGCACTGGACTAGCGGGAGGTGGGATGAGCAGTTCTTC | CASSVHWTSGRWDEQFF
TRBJ1-4 | 15 | - | - | TRBV6-2/TRBV6-3 | TGTGCCAGCACGAGGGGACCGTCAACTAATGAAAAACTGTTTTTT | CASTRGPSTNEKLFF